This TCR beta chain was captured in a study of blood T cell repertoires in COVID-19. Germline V gene lookup returns CDR1 KGHSH and CDR2 LQKENI. The CDR3 is 15 residues long. The V and J ends lost 1 base and 6 bases, in that order; junction bases with no gene match: 3. Produced via immunoSEQ multiplex PCR; TCRdb's table is partial and in-frame only. The sample shows approximately 120,000 clones, approximately 82% of them seen only once. The chain couples TRBV18 to TRBJ1-6, with 7 bases identical to TRBD1. The TCR originated in a woman aged 60-75 years with acute or convalescent COVID-19. Input material: peripheral blood. This CDR3 reads CASSPQQGLNSPLHF. The CDR3 nucleotides are TGTGCCAGCTCACCACAACAGGGGCTTAATTCACCCCTCCACTTT.